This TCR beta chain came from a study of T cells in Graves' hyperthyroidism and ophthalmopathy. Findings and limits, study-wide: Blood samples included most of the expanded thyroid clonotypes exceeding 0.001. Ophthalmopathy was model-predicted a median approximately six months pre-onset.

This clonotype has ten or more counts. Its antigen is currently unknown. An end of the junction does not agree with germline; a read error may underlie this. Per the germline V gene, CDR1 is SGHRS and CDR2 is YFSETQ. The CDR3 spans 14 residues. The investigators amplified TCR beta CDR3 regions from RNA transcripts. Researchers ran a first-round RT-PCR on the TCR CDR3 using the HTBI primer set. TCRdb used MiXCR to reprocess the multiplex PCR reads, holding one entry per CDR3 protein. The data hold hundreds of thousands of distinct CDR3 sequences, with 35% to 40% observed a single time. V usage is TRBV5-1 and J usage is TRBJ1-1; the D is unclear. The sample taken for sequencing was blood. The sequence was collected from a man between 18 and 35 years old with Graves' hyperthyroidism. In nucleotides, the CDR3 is TGTGCCAGCAGCTTAGGGCAGTCGAACACTGAAGCTTTCTTT. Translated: CASSLGQSNTEAFF.